This T cell receptor (beta chain) came from a study of beta chain features in type 1 diabetes. Study context: In age, gender and cell yields, patients were similar to healthy donors. Study observations and caveats: Compared with healthy donors, patients appeared to share more similar naive, central memory and regulatory TCRB repertoires. Individuals with type 1 diabetes displayed fewer insertions and more deletions at VDJ junctions.

Worth noting for this clone: Its antigen is currently unknown.

The authors reverse transcribed all of the isolated RNA, so sequencing captured expressed TCRB transcripts. Generated by immunoSEQ multiplex PCR, the TCRdb table keeps only in-frame clones and is missing some. The sample includes about 220,000 clones, under 13% of them seen just once. Via the markers CD45RO/CCR7/CD25/CD127/CD95/CD27, stem cell-like memory, regulatory, central memory and naive CD4+ cells were sorted. Deletions cut 4 bases from V and 0 bases from J, with 7 bases between. The CDR3 extends over 13 amino acids. CDR1 is SGDLS, CDR2 YYNGEE, per germline. The chain has TRBV9 and TRBJ1-1, with D hard to call. The receptor comes from a man younger than 35 in good health. The sample taken for sequencing was central memory CD4+ T cells from blood. The CDR3 region has the DNA TGTGCCAGCAGCCCGGACCTGAACACTGAAGCTTTCTTT. It encodes CASSPDLNTEAFF.